This T cell receptor (beta chain) was obtained from a study of blood T cell repertoires in COVID-19 (dated by TCRdb to between 2020 and 2021). A note on the overall study: Samples covering the acute and convalescent phases of COVID-19 were provided by collaborators in the United States, Italy and Spain. The prospective study material was composed of cDNA or gDNA derived from T cells, B-cell-depleted T cells, or PBMCs. Deeply sampled blood TCRbeta repertoires from subjects exposed to, actively infected with, or recovered from COVID-19 were included in the dataset. The repertoires were released in a freely available public database intended as a resource for research on the immune response to SARS-CoV-2. Samples were obtained from the ongoing ImmuneRACE study (first 160 participants) and from over 1,000 subjects provided by 6 global collaborators. Nearly every sample came with metadata listing a de-identified subject ID, COVID-19 status, age in years and sex. Where available, HLA class I and class II types were taken from metadata supplied by the sample provider and were not determined by assay-based typing.

The immunoSEQ Assay, a bias-controlled multiplex PCR, was used to amplify TCRbeta CDR3 regions from genomic DNA. The study's processing was this. The number of nucleated cells in each sample was estimated by amplification of reference gene primers within the assay. To quantify the absolute abundance of each unique TCRbeta CDR3 rearrangement, sequence reads were collapsed and filtered. For each sample, productive Simpson clonality was calculated as the square root of Simpson's diversity index across productive rearrangements. This is the immuneACCESS table as TCRdb keeps it, with only in-frame sequences that have V and J called. A part of the clones is gone; compared with another copy, unresolved V genes explain less than half, and the rest is unexplained. V and J calls and clone size follow that table, whereas D and trimming were derived from the DNA. Here the sample has about 120,000 clones; 79% occur a single time. 4% of the sample belongs to the ten largest clones.

The collaborating institutions used their own protocols to collect whole blood in K2EDTA tubes. For TCRbeta analysis, collaborator samples were shipped as frozen whole blood, as isolated PBMCs, or as DNA extracted from either sample type. Concerning this clone: This receptor's antigen is unknown. No quality values exist for individual bases; no much larger clone is one base distant.

The V end loses 2 bases and the J end loses 9 bases, and a stretch of 14 bases separates them. Via the germline V gene, CDR1 is MNHNS and CDR2 SASEGT. Inclusive of the bounding cysteine and phenylalanine, the CDR3 is 14 residues long. Only CDR3 DNA is held: 42 bases, read in frame from base 1. Overall study outcomes, separate from this receptor: How much clinical and demographic metadata was included differed by source and by participant, and the metadata was provided uncurated.

The V and J segments used are TRBV6-1 and TRBJ2-1; the D segment could be TRBD2, given 6 matching bases. The TCR comes from an elderly woman with acute or convalescent COVID-19. Sample: peripheral blood. The sequence in DNA is TGTGCCAGCAGTGAACAGGGAGGTTTGAGTGAGCAGTTCTTC. Translated, this gives CASSEQGGLSEQFF.